This TCR beta chain was captured in a study of T cell changes during pregnancy in multiple sclerosis. The protocol was immunoSEQ multiplex PCR, while the TCRdb copy is restricted to in-frame clones and leaves out a portion. Of some 100,000 clones in the sample, approximately 92% were seen once. The CDR3 is 16 residues long. V gave up 5 bases and J gave up 2 bases; unmatched junction bases: 2. Per the germline V gene, CDR1 is SGHTA and CDR2 is FQGNSA. This TCR was sampled from a female donor with multiple sclerosis, enrolled in a pregnancy study. V and J are TRBV7-2 and TRBJ1-6, with 11 bases fitting TRBD1. This material consisted of peripheral blood, taken in the second trimester of pregnancy. CDR3 protein: CASSLGQGAYNSPLHF. CDR3 DNA sequence: TGTGCCAGCAGCCTGGGACAGGGGGCCTATAATTCACCCCTCCACTTT.